The 26 T cell receptor beta chains below were found in one sample sequenced in a study of T cell repertoires in cytomegalovirus infection. TCRdb ran MiXCR on the reads and lists one entry per CDR3 protein. The data show some 150,000 distinct CDR3 sequences, with about 20% seen just once and approximately 10% held by the top ten. The source material was PBMCs. These receptors were collected from a human donor in good health (CMV status not recorded). Some clones in this sample may be carry-over from other donors' samples.

There are many counts of this clonotype. The junction differs from germline at one of its ends, possibly a read error. The genes are TRBV12-3 or TRBV12-4 and TRBJ1-5; no reliable D call. CDR3 length: 15 residues. This chain's CDR3 is CASSLAGDSNQPQHF. Written as DNA, the CDR3 is TGTGCCAGCAGCTTAGCTGGCGACAGCAATCAGCCCCAGCATTTT.

This clonotype showed up just a few times. The chain employs TRBV28 and TRBJ1-6; perhaps TRBD1 as D (5 bases). V lost 7 bases to trimming and J lost 8 bases, with 12 bases between them. The CDR3 contains 13 residues. CDR1 is MDHEN, CDR2 SYDVKM, per germline. CDR3 nucleotides: TGTGCCAGCACTGGCAGGGCTGATTCACCCCTCCACTTT. Translating it yields CASTGRADSPLHF.

This clonotype was detected many times. V usage is TRBV7-2 and J usage is TRBJ2-2; no firm D call. V lost 5 bases, J lost 1 base, and 11 bases lay in between. This CDR3 spans 15 amino acids. CDR1 and CDR2 from the germline V gene are SGHTA and FQGNSA. The CDR3 here is CASSPTPMNTGELFF. The DNA of the CDR3 is TGTGCCAGCAGCCCGACCCCGATGAACACCGGGGAGCTGTTTTTT. The entire variable domain, with the rest obtained from reference TRBV7-2 and TRBJ2-2, is as follows: GAGVSQSPSNKVTEKGKDVELRCDPISGHTALYWYRQSLGQGLEFLIYFQGNSAPDKSGLPSDRFSAERTGGSVSTLTIQRTQQEDSAVYLCASSPTPMNTGELFFGEGSRLTVL.

At least ten counts were recorded for this clonotype. The genes are TRBV11-2 and TRBJ1-6; D may be TRBD1 (5 bases). Germline V lookup: CDR1 SGHAT, CDR2 FQNNGV. Deletions cut 1 base from V and 7 bases from J, with 8 bases between. The CDR3 consists of 14 residues. CDR3 nucleotide sequence: TGTGCCAGCAGCTTAGGGGGGATGAATTCACCCCTCCACTTT. Translating gives CASSLGGMNSPLHF.

Many counts were recorded for this clonotype. CDR3 nucleotide sequence: TGTGCCAGCAGCTTACAGGGCAATGAGCAGTTCTTC. Its protein product is CASSLQGNEQFF. This sequence joins TRBV7-6 and TRBJ2-1; TRBD1 is a possible D gene (5 bases). The CDR3 extends over 12 amino acids. Trimming took off 2 bases at V and 6 bases at J, with 5 bases between the two ends. Germline CDR1 reads SGHVS; CDR2 reads FNYEAQ.

The CDR3 spells CSARDLGTGGGYEQYF. CDR3 in DNA: TGCAGTGCTAGAGATTTGGGGACAGGGGGCGGCTACGAGCAGTACTTC. This sequence joins TRBV20-1 and TRBJ2-7; 12 nucleotides line up with TRBD1. The CDR3 spans 16 residues. V was clipped by 0 bases and J by 3 bases; unmatched bases: 6. Germline V gene sequence: CDR1 DFQATT, CDR2 SNEGSKA (reference sequence).

On this clonotype itself: A much larger clone lies one base from this, so it may be a read error. The rearrangement joins TRBV28 to TRBJ2-5, with 10 bases identical to TRBD1. The J segment lost 4 bases and the V segment lost 6 bases, leaving 14 bases of the junction unmatched. From germline, CDR1 is MDHEN and CDR2 SYDVKM. The CDR3 runs 17 residues. CDR3 amino acids: CASRLVLGTGDGETQYF. The CDR3 DNA is TGTGCCAGCAGACTCGTTCTGGGGACAGGGGATGGAGAGACCCAGTACTTC.

This clonotype has more than one count but fewer than ten. V is TRBV12-3 or TRBV12-4 and J is TRBJ1-1; a possible D gene is TRBD1 (6 bases). The ends were cut back, 6 bases at V and 5 bases at J, with 16 bases in the middle. The CDR3 has 14 amino acids. The CDR3 nucleotides are TGTGCCAGCAGCCCAAGACAGGCGAGGACTGAAGCTTTCTTT. Its translation: CASSPRQARTEAFF.

This rearrangement joins TRBV19 to TRBJ2-5; the D call may be TRBD1 or TRBD2 (5 bases each). Per the germline V gene, CDR1 is LNHDA and CDR2 is SQIVND (reference sequence). Trimming removed 6 bases at V and 5 bases at J, with 19 bases between. The CDR3 totals 15 residues. The CDR3 DNA sequence: TGTGCCAGTAGCCTAGCCGGAGACGAGGGGGAGACCCAGTACTTC. Translating it yields CASSLAGDEGETQYF.

The chain uses TRBV7-2 and TRBJ2-7, with 7 bases that match TRBD1. Germline V gene sequence: CDR1 SGHTA, CDR2 FQGNSA. CDR3 size: 16 residues. With 5 bases clipped from V and 3 bases from J, the junction kept 13 bases outside the gene matches. CDR3 bases: TGTGCCAGCAGCCCGCGCTCGGACAGGAGGAACTACGAGCAGTACTTC. Its protein product is CASSPRSDRRNYEQYF.

Details on this clonotype: With a much larger clone just one base away, this may be a read error. The chain couples TRBV7-2 to TRBJ1-4; 9 bases agree with TRBD1. The CDR3 is 16 amino acids. The germline V gene encodes CDR1 SGHTA and CDR2 FQGNSA. The CDR3 loop is CASSLAPDRGGEKPFF. The CDR3 DNA follows: TGTGCCAGCAGCTTAGCCCCGGACAGGGGTGGAGAAAAACCGTTTTTT.

The chain is built from TRBV27 and TRBJ2-5; 8 nucleotides line up with TRBD2. The germline gives CDR1 MNHEY, CDR2 SMNVEV (reference sequence). V shed 5 bases, J shed 5 bases, and the junction held 10 bases outside the gene matches. The CDR3 has 15 residues. CDR3 loop: CASSIRLAPRETQYF. DNA of the CDR3: TGTGCCAGCAGTATCCGACTAGCGCCGCGGGAGACCCAGTACTTC.

This sequence joins TRBV28 and TRBJ1-2; weak D call: TRBD1 (5 bases). Germline lookup yields CDR1 MDHEN and CDR2 SYDVKM. Trimming pared 3 bases from V and 4 bases from J, leaving 12 bases between. CDR3 length: 14 amino acids. CDR3 bases: TGTGCCAGCAGTTTTAGGGTCAGGGCCTATGGCTACACCTTC. The encoded protein is CASSFRVRAYGYTF.

The genes are TRBV28 and TRBJ1-4, with a tentative D call TRBD1 (6 bases). The CDR3 contains 13 residues. Looked up from germline, CDR1 is MDHEN and CDR2 is SYDVKM. The V end was cut by 6 bases, the J end by 6 bases, with 11 bases between. CDR3 loop: CASREQGDEKLFF. In DNA, the CDR3 is TGTGCCAGCAGGGAACAGGGAGATGAAAAACTGTTTTTT.

The rearrangement links TRBV24-1 to TRBJ2-2; D ambiguous. Trimming removed 7 bases from V and 1 base from J, with 6 bases in between. This CDR3 spans 13 amino acids. Per germline, CDR1 KGHDR and CDR2 SFDVKD. The CDR3 sequence is CATRVGNTGELFF. The CDR3 DNA follows: TGTGCCACCAGAGTCGGGAACACCGGGGAGCTGTTTTTT.

To note about this clonotype: A read error may account for a junction end that differs from germline. J is TRBJ2-7 and V is TRBV7-2, with TRBD2 matching over 10 bases. Germline V gene sequence: CDR1 SGHTA, CDR2 FQGNSA. The CDR3 has 15 amino acids. For the CDR3, the DNA is TGTGCCAGCAGCCTCCCACTAGCGGGATACTACGAGCAGTGCTTC. This gives the protein CASSLPLAGYYEQCF.

The genes are TRBV6-2 or TRBV6-3 and TRBJ1-5; 9 positions agree with TRBD1. Germline-derived CDR1 and CDR2 are MNHEY and SVGEGT. The CDR3 extends over 18 amino acids. With 8 bases clipped from V and 0 bases from J, the junction kept 14 bases outside the gene matches. The CDR3 DNA follows: TGTGCCAGCTCTCCGGGACAGGGCACCTTCAATAGCAATCAGCCCCAGCATTTT. It codes for CASSPGQGTFNSNQPQHF.

This sequence joins TRBV19 and TRBJ1-1; maybe TRBD1 (5 bases). Germline loops: CDR1 LNHDA, CDR2 SQIVND (reference sequence). There are 13 residues in the CDR3. Trimming took off 3 bases at V and 6 bases at J, with 11 bases between the two ends. CDR3 in DNA: TGTGCCAGTAGTATCTCCAAGGGGCCTGAAGCTTTCTTT. Residues: CASSISKGPEAFF.

The chain carries TRBV14 and TRBJ2-2, with D possibly matching TRBD2 (5 bases). The CDR3 extends over 15 amino acids. Germline CDR1 SGHDN, CDR2 FVKESK. The germline V and J ends were trimmed by 6 bases and 7 bases, with 18 bases remaining between them. CDR3 bases: TGTGCCAGCAGTTTGGGGAGCGGATGGGACGGGGAGCTGTTTTTT. Translation: CASSLGSGWDGELFF.

This clonotype was counted a single time. The V call is TRBV20-1, the J call TRBJ1-5; D uncertain. Germline V CDR1 and CDR2: DFQATT, SNEGSKA (reference sequence). The CDR3 consists of 14 residues. V lost 1 base and J lost 0, with 7 bases in between. CDR3 nucleotide sequence: TGCAGTGCTAGAGGAAGGATTAGCAATCAGCCCCAGCATTTT. It codes for CSARGRISNQPQHF.

There are many counts of this clonotype. The J gene is TRBJ1-1, the V gene TRBV5-1; a possible D gene is TRBD1 (5 bases). The CDR3 is made up of 15 amino acids. Germline V gene data show CDR1 as SGHRS and CDR2 as YFSETQ. The germline V and J ends were trimmed by 0 bases and 0 bases, with 9 bases remaining between them. Here the CDR3 DNA reads TGCGCCAGCAGCTTGGGCGGACAACTGAACACTGAAGCTTTCTTT. Encoded protein: CASSLGGQLNTEAFF.

This clonotype has a count of ten or more. J is TRBJ1-6 and V is TRBV27; D possibly corresponds to TRBD1 (5 bases). CDR3 length equals 14 residues. Germline-derived CDR1 and CDR2 are MNHEY and SMNVEV (reference sequence). V gave up 6 bases and J gave up 8 bases, with 14 bases separating them. CDR3 residues: CASSFGGGDSPLHF. The DNA for the CDR3 is TGTGCCAGCAGCTTTGGGGGGGGGGATTCACCCCTCCACTTT.

The sample holds many counts of this clonotype. As DNA, the CDR3 is TGTGCCAGCAGCTTAAAACCAAGAAAGAACACTGAAGCTTTCTTT. It is translated as CASSLKPRKNTEAFF. V is TRBV7-2 and J is TRBJ1-1, with D hard to call. The V end lost 2 bases, the J end lost 1 base, and 11 bases lay between the germline ends. CDR1 is SGHTA and CDR2 is FQGNSA in the germline V gene. The CDR3 runs 15 residues. The full variable domain, rest sourced from reference TRBV7-2 and TRBJ1-1, is GAGVSQSPSNKVTEKGKDVELRCDPISGHTALYWYRQSLGQGLEFLIYFQGNSAPDKSGLPSDRFSAERTGGSVSTLTIQRTQQEDSAVYLCASSLKPRKNTEAFFGQGTRLTVV.

This chain links TRBV10-3 with TRBJ2-5, with 13 bases fitting TRBD2. Germline V gene data show CDR1 as ENHRY and CDR2 as SYGVKD. This CDR3 comprises 17 residues. Trimming removed 6 bases from V and 1 base from J; junction bases left unmatched: 8. CDR3 protein: CAISAGRLAGGQETQYF. CDR3 in DNA: TGTGCCATCAGCGCGGGGAGACTAGCGGGGGGCCAAGAGACCCAGTACTTC.

The chain joins TRBV28 to TRBJ1-3; D is possibly TRBD1 (5 bases). The CDR3 covers 17 residues. Trimming pared 2 bases from V and 2 bases from J, leaving 16 bases between. CDR1 MDHEN and CDR2 SYDVKM come from the germline V gene. CDR3 loop: CASSLTGRRWTGNTIYF. The DNA of the CDR3 is TGTGCCAGCAGTTTAACAGGCCGAAGGTGGACTGGAAACACCATATATTTT. Together with reference TRBV28 and TRBJ1-3, the CDR3 gives the full variable domain: DVKVTQSSRYLVKRTGEKVFLECVQDMDHENMFWYRQDPGLGLRLIYFSYDVKMKEKGDIPEGYSVSREKKERFSLILESASTNQTSMYLCASSLTGRRWTGNTIYFGEGSWLTVV.

The J gene is TRBJ2-7, the V gene TRBV2, with 9 nucleotides matching TRBD1. Germline values: CDR1 SNHLY, CDR2 FYNNEI. Trimming removed 6 bases from V and 3 bases from J; junction bases left unmatched: 6. The CDR3 sequence is 14 residues long. CDR3 region: CASRYRGHDYEQYF. The DNA of the CDR3 is TGTGCCAGCAGGTACAGGGGGCACGACTACGAGCAGTACTTC.